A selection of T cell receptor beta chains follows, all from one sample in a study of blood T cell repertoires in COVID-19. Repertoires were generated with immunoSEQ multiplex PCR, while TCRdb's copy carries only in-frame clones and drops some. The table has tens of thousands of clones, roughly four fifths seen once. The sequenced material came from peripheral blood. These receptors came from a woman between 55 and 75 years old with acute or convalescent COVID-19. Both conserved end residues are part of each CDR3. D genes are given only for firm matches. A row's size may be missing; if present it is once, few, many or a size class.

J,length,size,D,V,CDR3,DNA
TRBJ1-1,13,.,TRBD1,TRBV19,CASSTGAFGEAFF,TGTGCCAGTAGCACAGGGGCTTTTGGGGAAGCTTTCTTT
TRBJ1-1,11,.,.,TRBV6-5,CASRPGTEAFF,TGTGCCAGCAGGCCCGGGACTGAAGCTTTCTTT
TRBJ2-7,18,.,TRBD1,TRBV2,CASSESWDSPSVSYEQYF,TGTGCCAGCAGTGAATCATGGGACAGCCCGTCGGTCTCCTACGAGCAGTACTTC
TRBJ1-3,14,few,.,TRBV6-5,CASTRSSSGNTIYF,TGTGCCAGCACCCGATCCAGCTCTGGAAACACCATATATTTT
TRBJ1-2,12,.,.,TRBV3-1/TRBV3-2,CASSQEGGGYTF,TGTGCCAGCAGCCAGGAAGGAGGAGGCTACACCTTC
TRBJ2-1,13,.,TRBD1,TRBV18,CASSPGQRNEQFF,TGTGCCAGCTCACCGGGACAGAGGAATGAGCAGTTCTTC
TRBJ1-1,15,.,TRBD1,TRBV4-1,CASSQLDRGSTEAFF,TGCGCCAGCAGCCAATTGGACAGGGGGAGTACTGAAGCTTTCTTT
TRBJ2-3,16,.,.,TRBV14,CASSQLAGLTPDTQYF,TGTGCCAGCAGCCAATTGGCGGGGCTAACTCCGGATACGCAGTATTTT
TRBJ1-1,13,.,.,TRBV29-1,CSAFRGLNTEAFF,TGCAGCGCCTTCAGGGGCCTGAACACTGAAGCTTTCTTT
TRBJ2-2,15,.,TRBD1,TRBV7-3,CASSLDRGRTGELFF,TGTGCCAGCAGCTTAGACAGGGGGCGTACCGGGGAGCTGTTTTTT
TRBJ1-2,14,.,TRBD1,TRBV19,CATGDRVDNYGYTF,TGTGCCACCGGCGACAGGGTAGATAACTATGGCTACACCTTC
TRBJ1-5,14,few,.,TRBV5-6,CASSHRTGNQPQHF,TGTGCCAGCAGCCACAGGACAGGCAATCAGCCCCAGCATTTT
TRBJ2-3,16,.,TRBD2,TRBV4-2,CASSPHSGLSTDTQYF,TGTGCCAGCAGCCCCCATAGCGGGCTGAGCACAGATACGCAGTATTTT
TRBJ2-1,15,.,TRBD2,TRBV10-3,CAISGEVAGGNEQFF,TGTGCCATCAGTGGCGAAGTAGCGGGGGGCAATGAGCAGTTCTTC
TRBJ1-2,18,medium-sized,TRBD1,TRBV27,CANSLRGYGGQGAGGYTF,TGTGCCAACAGTCTGAGAGGTTACGGGGGGCAGGGGGCCGGCGGCTACACCTTC
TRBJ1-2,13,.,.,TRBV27,CASRIQGSRGYTF,TGTGCCAGCAGGATCCAGGGTTCTCGTGGCTACACCTTC
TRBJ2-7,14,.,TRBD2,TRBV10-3,CAIRTPGGSSEQYF,TGTGCCATCAGGACCCCGGGGGGATCGTCCGAGCAGTACTTC
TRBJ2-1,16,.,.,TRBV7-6,CASSYGGSSSYNEQFF,TGTGCCAGCAGCTACGGCGGGTCCAGCTCCTACAATGAGCAGTTCTTC
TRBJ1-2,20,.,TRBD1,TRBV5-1,CASTFNPGTGGFSANYGYTF,TGCGCCAGCACGTTCAACCCCGGGACAGGGGGCTTCTCGGCTAACTATGGCTACACCTTC
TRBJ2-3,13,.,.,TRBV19,CASNGRGTDTQYF,TGTGCCAGTAACGGCAGGGGCACAGATACGCAGTATTTT
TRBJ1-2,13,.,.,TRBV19,CASRTGWSYGYTF,TGTGCCAGTAGAACAGGGTGGAGCTATGGCTACACCTTC
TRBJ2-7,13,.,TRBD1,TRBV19,CASSIGQGSEQYF,TGTGCCAGTAGTATAGGACAGGGAAGCGAGCAGTACTTC
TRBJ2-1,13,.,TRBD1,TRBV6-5,CASSHGQVTEQFF,TGTGCCAGCAGTCACGGACAGGTCACTGAGCAGTTCTTC
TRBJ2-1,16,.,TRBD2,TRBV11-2,CASSWTSGAYYNEQFF,TGTGCCAGCAGCTGGACTAGCGGGGCCTATTACAATGAGCAGTTCTTC
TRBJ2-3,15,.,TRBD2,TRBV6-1,CASSDQRGVPDTQYF,TGTGCCAGCAGTGACCAGCGGGGGGTCCCAGATACGCAGTATTTT
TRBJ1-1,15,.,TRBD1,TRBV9,CASSVVPTGITEAFF,TGTGCCAGCAGCGTAGTACCGACAGGGATCACTGAAGCTTTCTTT
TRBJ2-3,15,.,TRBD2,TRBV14,CASSQVGGSTDTQYF,TGTGCCAGCAGCCAAGTCGGGGGGAGCACAGATACGCAGTATTTT
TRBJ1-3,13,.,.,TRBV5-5,CASSYYSGNTIYF,TGTGCCAGCAGCTACTACTCTGGAAACACCATATATTTT
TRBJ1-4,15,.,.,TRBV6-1,CASSDTGATNEKLFF,TGTGCCAGCAGTGATACGGGGGCAACTAATGAAAAACTGTTTTTT
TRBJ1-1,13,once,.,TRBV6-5,CASSLTVNTEAFF,TGTGCCAGCAGCCTCACTGTGAACACTGAAGCTTTCTTT
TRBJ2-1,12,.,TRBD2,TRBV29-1,CSVTDGGNEQFF,TGCAGCGTGACCGACGGGGGGAATGAGCAGTTCTTC
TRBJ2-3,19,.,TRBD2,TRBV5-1,CASSSGLAGGRTSTDTQYF,TGCGCCAGCAGCTCGGGACTAGCGGGGGGGCGGACTAGCACAGATACGCAGTATTTT
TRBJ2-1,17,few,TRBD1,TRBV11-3,CASSLDIGARGGHEQFF,TGTGCCAGCAGCTTAGATATAGGGGCTAGAGGGGGCCATGAGCAGTTCTTC
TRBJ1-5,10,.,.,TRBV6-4,CASSDRRGHF,TGTGCCAGCAGTGACAGGCGGGGGCATTTT
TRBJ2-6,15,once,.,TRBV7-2,CASSLRSSGANVLTF,TGTGCCAGCAGCCTGCGGAGCTCTGGGGCCAACGTCCTGACTTTC
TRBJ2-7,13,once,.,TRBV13,CASSRDRAYEQYF,TGTGCCAGCAGTCGCGACAGAGCCTACGAGCAGTACTTC
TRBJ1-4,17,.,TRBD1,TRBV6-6,CASSPGQALTLGEKLFF,TGTGCCAGCAGTCCGGGACAGGCCCTCACCCTAGGTGAAAAACTGTTTTTT
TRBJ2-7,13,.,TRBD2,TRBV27,CASSYGGEYEQYF,TGTGCCAGCAGTTATGGGGGGGAGTACGAGCAGTACTTC
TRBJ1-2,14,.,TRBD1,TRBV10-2,CASSAGPGGYGYTF,TGCGCCAGCAGTGCCGGGCCAGGGGGCTATGGCTACACCTTC
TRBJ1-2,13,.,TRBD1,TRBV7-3,CASSAQGNYGYTF,TGTGCCAGCAGCGCACAGGGGAACTATGGCTACACCTTC
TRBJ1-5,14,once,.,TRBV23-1,CASSQSEKGPPQHF,TGCGCCAGCAGTCAATCGGAGAAGGGGCCGCCCCAGCATTTT
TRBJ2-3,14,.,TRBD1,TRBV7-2,CASSSRTGVVTQYF,TGTGCCAGCAGCTCCCGGACAGGGGTGGTTACGCAGTATTTT
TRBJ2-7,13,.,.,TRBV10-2,CATGRGRNYEQYF,TGCGCCACCGGGCGGGGCAGAAACTACGAGCAGTACTTC
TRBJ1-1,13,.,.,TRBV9,CASSPPWATEAFF,TGTGCCAGCAGCCCCCCGTGGGCCACTGAAGCTTTCTTT
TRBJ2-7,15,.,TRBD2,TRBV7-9,CASSLGGGAAYEQYF,TGTGCCAGCAGCTTAGGCGGGGGAGCCGCCTACGAGCAGTACTTC
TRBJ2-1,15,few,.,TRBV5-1,CASSLAIGPLSEQFF,TGCGCCAGCAGCTTGGCCATTGGGCCACTTTCTGAGCAGTTCTTC
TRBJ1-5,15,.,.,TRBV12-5,CASGLGQSGNQPQHF,TGTGCTAGTGGTCTCGGACAGTCAGGCAATCAGCCCCAGCATTTT
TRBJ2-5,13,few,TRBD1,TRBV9,CASSVRDRETQYF,TGTGCCAGCAGCGTAAGGGACAGGGAGACCCAGTACTTC
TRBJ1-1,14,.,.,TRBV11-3,CASSLGGENTEAFF,TGTGCCAGCAGCTTGGGAGGAGAGAACACTGAAGCTTTCTTT
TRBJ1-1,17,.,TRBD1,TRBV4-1,CASSQDSNRGWYTEAFF,TGCGCCAGCAGCCAAGATTCAAACAGGGGGTGGTACACTGAAGCTTTCTTT
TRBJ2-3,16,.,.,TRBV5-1,CASSLSSGYDTDTQYF,TGCGCCAGCAGCTTGTCCAGCGGTTATGACACAGATACGCAGTATTTT
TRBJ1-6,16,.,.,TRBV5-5,CASSVGQSSYNSPLHF,TGTGCCAGCAGCGTCGGACAGAGCTCCTATAATTCACCCCTCCACTTT
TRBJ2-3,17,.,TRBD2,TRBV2,CASRRGLAGALTDTQYF,TGTGCCAGCAGGAGGGGACTAGCGGGGGCCCTCACAGATACGCAGTATTTT